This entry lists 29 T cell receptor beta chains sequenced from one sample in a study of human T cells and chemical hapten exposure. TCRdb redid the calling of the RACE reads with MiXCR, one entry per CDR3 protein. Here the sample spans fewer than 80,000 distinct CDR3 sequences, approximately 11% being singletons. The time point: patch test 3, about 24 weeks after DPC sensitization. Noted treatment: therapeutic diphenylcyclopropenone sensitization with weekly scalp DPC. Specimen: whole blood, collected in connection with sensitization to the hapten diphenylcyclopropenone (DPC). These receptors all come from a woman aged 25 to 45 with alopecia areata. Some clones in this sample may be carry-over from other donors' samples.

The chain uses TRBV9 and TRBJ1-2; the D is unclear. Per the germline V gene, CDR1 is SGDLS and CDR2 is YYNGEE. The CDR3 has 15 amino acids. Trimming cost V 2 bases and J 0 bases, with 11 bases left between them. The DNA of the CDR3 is TGTGCCAGCAGCGTCGGAGTCGGGCCTAACTATGGCTACACCTTC. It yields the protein CASSVGVGPNYGYTF.

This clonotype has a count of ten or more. CDR3 in DNA: TGCGCCAGCAGTGAAACAGGGAGCTATGGCTACACCTTC. Translating it yields CASSETGSYGYTF. The chain is built from TRBV10-2 and TRBJ1-2; tentatively, D is TRBD1 (6 bases). The germline V and J ends were trimmed by 3 bases and 4 bases, with 9 bases remaining between them. The CDR3 spans 13 residues. The germline V gene has CDR1 WSHSY and CDR2 SAAADI.

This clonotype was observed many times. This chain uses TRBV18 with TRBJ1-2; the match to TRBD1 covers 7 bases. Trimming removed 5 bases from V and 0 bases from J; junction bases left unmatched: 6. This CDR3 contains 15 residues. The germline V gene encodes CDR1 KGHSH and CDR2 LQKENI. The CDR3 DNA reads TGTGCCAGCTCAACACAGGGGACTACTAACTATGGCTACACCTTC. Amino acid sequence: CASSTQGTTNYGYTF.

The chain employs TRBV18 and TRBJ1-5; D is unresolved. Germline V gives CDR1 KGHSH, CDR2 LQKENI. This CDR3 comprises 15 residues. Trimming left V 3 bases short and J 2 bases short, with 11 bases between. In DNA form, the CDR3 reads TGTGCCAGCTCACCGGCGGCTAGGGGCAATCAGCCCCAGCATTTT. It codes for CASSPAARGNQPQHF.

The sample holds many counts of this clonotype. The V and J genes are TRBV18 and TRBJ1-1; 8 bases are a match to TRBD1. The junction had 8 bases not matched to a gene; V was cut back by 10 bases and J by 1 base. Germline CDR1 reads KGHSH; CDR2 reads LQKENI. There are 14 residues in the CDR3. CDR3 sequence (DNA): TGTGCCACCTACTCGACAGGGGCGAACACTGAAGCTTTCTTT. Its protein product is CATYSTGANTEAFF.

The CDR3 DNA is TGTGCCAGCAGCTTATACATAGGGGAGGCTAACAATGAGCAGTTCTTC. Its protein product is CASSLYIGEANNEQFF. J is TRBJ2-1 and V is TRBV11-2; possible D gene TRBD2, 6 bases. There are 16 residues in the CDR3. V lost 2 bases, J lost 5 bases, and 16 bases lay in between. The V gene's germline CDR1 is SGHAT and CDR2 FQNNGV.

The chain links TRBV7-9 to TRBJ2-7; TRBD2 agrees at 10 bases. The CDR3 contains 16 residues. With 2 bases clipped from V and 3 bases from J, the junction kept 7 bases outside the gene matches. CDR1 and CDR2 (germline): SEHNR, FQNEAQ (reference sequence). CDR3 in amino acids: CASSLISSSGSYEQYF. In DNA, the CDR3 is TGTGCCAGCAGCTTAATCTCGTCTAGCGGGAGCTACGAGCAGTACTTC. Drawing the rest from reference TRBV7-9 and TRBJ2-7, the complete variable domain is DTGVSQNPRHKITKRGQNVTFRCDPISEHNRLYWYRQTLGQGPEFLTYFQNEAQLEKSRLLSDRFSAERPKGSFSTLEIQRTEQGDSAMYLCASSLISSSGSYEQYFGPGTRLTVT.

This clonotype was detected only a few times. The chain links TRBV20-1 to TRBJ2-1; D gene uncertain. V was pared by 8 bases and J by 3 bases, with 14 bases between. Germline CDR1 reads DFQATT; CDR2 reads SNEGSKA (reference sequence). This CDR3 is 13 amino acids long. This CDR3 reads CSPRDGHYNEQFF. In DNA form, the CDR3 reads TGCAGTCCGAGAGACGGCCACTACAATGAGCAGTTCTTC.

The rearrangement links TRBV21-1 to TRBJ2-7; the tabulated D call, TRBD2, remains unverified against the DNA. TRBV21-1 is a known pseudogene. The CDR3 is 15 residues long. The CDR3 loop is CASSKEGGKSYEQYF. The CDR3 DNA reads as TGTGCCAGCAGCAAAGAGGGCGGGAAATCCTACGAGCAGTACTTC.

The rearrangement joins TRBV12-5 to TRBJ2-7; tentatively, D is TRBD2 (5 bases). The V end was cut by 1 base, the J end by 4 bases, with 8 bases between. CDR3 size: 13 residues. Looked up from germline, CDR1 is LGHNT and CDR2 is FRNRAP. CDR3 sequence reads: CASGLAGFYEQYF. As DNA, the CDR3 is TGTGCTAGTGGTTTGGCGGGGTTTTACGAGCAGTACTTC.

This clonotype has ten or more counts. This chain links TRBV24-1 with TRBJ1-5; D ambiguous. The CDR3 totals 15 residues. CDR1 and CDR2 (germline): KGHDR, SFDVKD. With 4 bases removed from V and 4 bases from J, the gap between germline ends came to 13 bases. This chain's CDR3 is CATSESGRFNQPQHF. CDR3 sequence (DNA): TGTGCCACCAGTGAGAGCGGGAGGTTTAATCAGCCCCAGCATTTT.

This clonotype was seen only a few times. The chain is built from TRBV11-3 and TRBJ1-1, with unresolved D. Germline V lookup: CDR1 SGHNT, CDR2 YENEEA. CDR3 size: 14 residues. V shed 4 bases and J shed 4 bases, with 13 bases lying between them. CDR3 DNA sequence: TGTGCCAGCAGCTCCTTGGCCGGGTCCACTGAAGCTTTCTTT. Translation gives CASSSLAGSTEAFF.

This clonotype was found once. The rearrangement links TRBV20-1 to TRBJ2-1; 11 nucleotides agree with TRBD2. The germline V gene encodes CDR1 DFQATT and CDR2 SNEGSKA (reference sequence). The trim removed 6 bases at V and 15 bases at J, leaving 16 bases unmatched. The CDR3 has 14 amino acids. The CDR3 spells CSAERGSGRARRFF. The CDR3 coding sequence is TGCAGTGCCGAACGGGGTAGCGGGAGGGCCCGTCGGTTCTTC.

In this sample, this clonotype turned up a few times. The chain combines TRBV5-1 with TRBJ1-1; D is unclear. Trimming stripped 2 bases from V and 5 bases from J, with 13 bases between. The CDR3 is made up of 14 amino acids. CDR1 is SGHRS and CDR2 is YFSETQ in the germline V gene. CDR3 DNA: TGCGCCAGCAGCTTCATGTGGGCAGATACTGAAGCTTTCTTT. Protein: CASSFMWADTEAFF.

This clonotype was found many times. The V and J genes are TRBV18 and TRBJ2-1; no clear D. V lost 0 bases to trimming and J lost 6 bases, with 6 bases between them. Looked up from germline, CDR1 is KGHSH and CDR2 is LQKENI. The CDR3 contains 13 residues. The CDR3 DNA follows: TGTGCCAGCTCACCACCATCTAGCAATGAGCAGTTCTTC. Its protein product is CASSPPSSNEQFF. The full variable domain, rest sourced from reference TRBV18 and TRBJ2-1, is NAGVMQNPRHLVRRRGQEARLRCSPMKGHSHVYWYRQLPEEGLKFMVYLQKENIIDESGMPKERFSAEFPKEGPSILRIQQVVRGDSAAYFCASSPPSSNEQFFGPGTRLTVL.

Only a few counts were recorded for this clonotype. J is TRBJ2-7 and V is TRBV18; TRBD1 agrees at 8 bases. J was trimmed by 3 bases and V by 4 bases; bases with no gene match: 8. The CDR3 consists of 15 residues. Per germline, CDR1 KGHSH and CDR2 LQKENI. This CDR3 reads CASSQTGTGFYEQYF. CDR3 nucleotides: TGTGCCAGCTCACAAACCGGGACAGGCTTCTACGAGCAGTACTTC.

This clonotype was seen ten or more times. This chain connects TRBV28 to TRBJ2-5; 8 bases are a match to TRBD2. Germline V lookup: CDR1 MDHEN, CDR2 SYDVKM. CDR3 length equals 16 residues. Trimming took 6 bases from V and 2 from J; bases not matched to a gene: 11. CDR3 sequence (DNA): TGTGCCAGCAGCCGTTGGAGCGGGGGCTCACAAGAGACCCAGTACTTC. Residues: CASSRWSGGSQETQYF.

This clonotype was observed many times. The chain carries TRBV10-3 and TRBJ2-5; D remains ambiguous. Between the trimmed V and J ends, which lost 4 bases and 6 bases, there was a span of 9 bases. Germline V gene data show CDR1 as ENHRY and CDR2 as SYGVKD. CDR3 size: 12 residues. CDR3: CAISGVLQTQYF. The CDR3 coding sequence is TGTGCCATCAGTGGGGTTCTCCAGACCCAGTACTTC.

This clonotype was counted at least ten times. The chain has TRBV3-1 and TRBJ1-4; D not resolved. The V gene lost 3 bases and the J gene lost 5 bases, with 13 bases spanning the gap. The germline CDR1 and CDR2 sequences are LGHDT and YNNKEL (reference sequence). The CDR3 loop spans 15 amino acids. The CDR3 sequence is CASSQTSRWNEKLFF. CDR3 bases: TGTGCCAGCAGCCAGACGTCCCGGTGGAATGAAAAACTGTTTTTT. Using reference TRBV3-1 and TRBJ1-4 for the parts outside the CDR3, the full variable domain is DTAVSQTPKYLVTQMGNDKSIKCEQNLGHDTMYWYKQDSKKFLKIMFSYNNKELIINETVPNRFSPKSPDKAHLNLHINSLELGDSAVYFCASSQTSRWNEKLFFGSGTQLSVL.

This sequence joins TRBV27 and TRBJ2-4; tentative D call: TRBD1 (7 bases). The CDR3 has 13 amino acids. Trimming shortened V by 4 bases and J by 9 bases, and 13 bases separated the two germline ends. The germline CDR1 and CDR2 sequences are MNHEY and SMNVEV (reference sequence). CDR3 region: CASSSWQGGIQYF. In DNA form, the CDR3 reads TGTGCCAGCAGTTCGTGGCAGGGGGGCATTCAGTACTTC.

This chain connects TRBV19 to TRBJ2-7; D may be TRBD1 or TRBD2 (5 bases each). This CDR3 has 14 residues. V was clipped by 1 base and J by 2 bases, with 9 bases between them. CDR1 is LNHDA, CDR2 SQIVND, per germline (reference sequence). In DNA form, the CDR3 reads TGTGCCAGTAGTATAGCCCAGGGACCCTACGAGCAGTACTTC. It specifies CASSIAQGPYEQYF.

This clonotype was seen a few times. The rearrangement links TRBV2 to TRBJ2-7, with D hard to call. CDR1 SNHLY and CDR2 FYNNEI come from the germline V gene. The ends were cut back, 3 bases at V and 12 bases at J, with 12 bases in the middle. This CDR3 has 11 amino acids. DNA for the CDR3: TGTGCCAGCAGTGATTCGTTCTGGGGGTACTTC. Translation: CASSDSFWGYF.

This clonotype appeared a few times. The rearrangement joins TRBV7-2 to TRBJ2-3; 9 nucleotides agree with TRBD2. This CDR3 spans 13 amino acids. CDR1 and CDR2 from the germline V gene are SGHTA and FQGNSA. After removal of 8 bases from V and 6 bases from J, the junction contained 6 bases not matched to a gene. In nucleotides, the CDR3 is TGTGCCAGCTCCGCGGGGGGGCCTGATACGCAGTATTTT. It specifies CASSAGGPDTQYF.

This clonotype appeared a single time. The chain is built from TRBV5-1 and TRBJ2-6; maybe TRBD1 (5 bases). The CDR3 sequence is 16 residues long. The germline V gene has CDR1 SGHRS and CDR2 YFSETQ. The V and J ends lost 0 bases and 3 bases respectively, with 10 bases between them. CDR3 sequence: CASSLGQKFGANVLTF. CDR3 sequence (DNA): TGCGCCAGCAGCTTGGGACAGAAATTTGGGGCCAACGTCCTGACTTTC.

DNA for the CDR3: TGTGCCAGCAGCCAACCCCACCGGGGCGCCAGGTCCTACGAGCAGTACTTC. This translates into CASSQPHRGARSYEQYF. The chain employs TRBV14 and TRBJ2-7; D may correspond to TRBD1 or TRBD2 (5 bases each). There are 17 residues in the CDR3. Deletions cut 2 bases from V and 1 base from J, with 18 bases between. Per the germline V gene, CDR1 is SGHDN and CDR2 is FVKESK.

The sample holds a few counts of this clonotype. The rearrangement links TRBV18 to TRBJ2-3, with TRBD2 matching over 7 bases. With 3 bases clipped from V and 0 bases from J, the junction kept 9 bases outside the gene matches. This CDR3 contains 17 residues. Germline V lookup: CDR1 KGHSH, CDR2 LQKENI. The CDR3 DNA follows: TGTGCCAGCTCACCTTTGCGGGAGATAACTAGCACAGATACGCAGTATTTT. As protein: CASSPLREITSTDTQYF.

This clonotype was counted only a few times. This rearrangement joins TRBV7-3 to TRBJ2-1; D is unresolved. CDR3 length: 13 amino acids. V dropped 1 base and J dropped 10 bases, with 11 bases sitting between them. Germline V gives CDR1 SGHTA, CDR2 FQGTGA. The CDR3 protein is CASSLREMGEQFF. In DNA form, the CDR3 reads TGTGCCAGCAGCTTAAGAGAAATGGGCGAGCAGTTCTTC.

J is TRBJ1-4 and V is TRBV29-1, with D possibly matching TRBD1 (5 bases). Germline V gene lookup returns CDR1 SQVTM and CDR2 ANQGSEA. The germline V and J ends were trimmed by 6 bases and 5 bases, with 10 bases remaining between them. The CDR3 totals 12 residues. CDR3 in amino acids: CSVAGGNEKLFF. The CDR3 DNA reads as TGCAGCGTCGCGGGGGGGAATGAAAAACTGTTTTTT.

The CDR3, as DNA: TGTGCCAGCAGCCGGTCCGGGGTGAACACCGGGGAGCTGTTTTTT. This codes for CASSRSGVNTGELFF. The V call is TRBV14, the J call TRBJ2-2; maybe TRBD2 (5 bases). The germline gives CDR1 SGHDN, CDR2 FVKESK. This CDR3 is 15 amino acids long. V was clipped by 4 bases and J by 1 base, with 10 bases between them.